This is a list of T cell receptor beta chains from one sample in a study of blood T cell repertoires in COVID-19. Libraries were prepared by immunoSEQ multiplex PCR; TCRdb keeps only in-frame clonotypes and omits some of them. The sample holds under 250,000 clones, roughly 86% seen once. The sample was peripheral blood. All receptors derive from a woman between 65 and 79 years old with active or convalescent COVID-19. The CDR3 runs from the conserved cysteine through the conserved F or W.

J,V,length,CDR3
TRBJ1-2,TRBV7-9,10,CAIEGGGYTF
TRBJ1-1,TRBV24-1,15,CATSDRRGGNTEAFF
TRBJ2-1,TRBV7-2,16,CASSPRGAGGRNEQFF
TRBJ1-4,TRBV7-9,15,CASSTKQGVNEKLFF
TRBJ1-2,TRBV5-6,14,CASSLDLQGRGYTF
TRBJ1-2,TRBV19,16,CASSIDRPQGSYGYTF
TRBJ1-6,TRBV6-2/TRBV6-3,18,CASSYYKQGRTYNSPLHF
TRBJ2-5,TRBV5-1,13,CASSRQAQETQYF
TRBJ1-4,TRBV24-1,14,CATSDGTAAEKLFF
TRBJ1-5,TRBV29-1,12,CSVGQGNQPQHF
TRBJ2-5,TRBV7-2,15,CASSLAGSPQETQYF
TRBJ2-7,TRBV4-3,15,CASSRGTGVSYEQYF
TRBJ1-1,TRBV19,12,CASGGTATEAFF
TRBJ2-1,TRBV7-2,16,CASSLFSGGGSGEQFF
TRBJ2-5,TRBV7-8,13,CASSLGQKETQYF
TRBJ2-1,TRBV12-3/TRBV12-4,11,CASRGGIEQFF
TRBJ2-1,TRBV27,15,CASSGGAGYRNEQFF
TRBJ2-5,TRBV11-2,16,CASSVSGGASGETQYF
TRBJ2-7,TRBV5-1,15,CASRQGQGRPYEQYF
TRBJ2-4,TRBV19,15,CASSGTGKAKNIQYF
TRBJ2-5,TRBV29-1,12,CSVESQGKTQYF
TRBJ1-6,TRBV5-6,12,CASSLGVSPLHF
TRBJ1-1,TRBV11-2,13,CASSPIVRTEAFF
TRBJ1-1,TRBV19,14,CASSTSFTIGEAFF
TRBJ1-4,TRBV19,14,CASSIDATNEKLFF
TRBJ1-1,TRBV7-6,13,CASSQQENTEAFF
TRBJ1-1,TRBV7-9,15,CASSLASGADTEAFF
TRBJ1-1,TRBV18,17,CASSPMGQGPAGTEAFF
TRBJ2-4,TRBV27,15,CASRGSGLAENIQYF
TRBJ2-5,TRBV11-3,15,CASSFGTRGMETQYF
TRBJ1-2,TRBV7-2,14,CASSWTAANYGYTF
TRBJ1-5,TRBV7-9,16,CASSSLGSTGPQPQHF
TRBJ2-7,TRBV12-3/TRBV12-4,13,CASSRGGPLEQYF
TRBJ2-4,TRBV27,14,CASSLSGGLDIQYF
TRBJ1-1,TRBV19,13,CASNMRGFSEAFF
TRBJ1-2,TRBV3-1/TRBV3-2,11,CASSLLDGYTF
TRBJ1-2,TRBV11-2,14,CASSLGPGEWGYTF
TRBJ1-1,TRBV2,12,CASLPDNTEAFF
TRBJ1-1,TRBV9,14,CASSVAPGDGEAFF
TRBJ2-5,TRBV10-3,16,CAISDSQGSKQETQYF